This T cell receptor beta chain derives from a study of cytomegalovirus exposure and HLA in healthy donors. To note about this clone: Antigen specificity is unknown.

Libraries were prepared by immunoSEQ multiplex PCR; TCRdb keeps only in-frame clonotypes and omits some of them. The sample has some 160,000 clones, more than 75% seen once. Study results and limitations: Reports credit the classifier with highly specific, highly sensitive diagnosis of cytomegalovirus status. Specificity for CMV antigens was confirmed in vitro for a few of the CMV-associated chains. Cytomegalovirus-associated TCR beta chains were listed, numbering some 150.

This clonotype was obtained from a man between 18 and 35 years old in good health and CMV-seronegative. Sequencing was carried out using PBMCs.

CDR3 coding DNA: TGCGCCAGCAGCTTGGATCGGGGGGGAAACATTCAGTACTTC. It translates to CASSLDRGGNIQYF. The rearrangement uses TRBV5-1 and TRBJ2-4; 8 bases agree with TRBD2. The CDR3 extends over 14 amino acids. Germline-derived CDR1 and CDR2 are SGHRS and YFSETQ. Trimming took 0 bases from V and 6 from J; bases not matched to a gene: 2.